This TCR beta chain was captured by sequencing in a study of identical twins. This clonotype was observed many times. Each CDR3 protein gets one entry after TCRdb re-called the 5' RACE reads with MiXCR. The sample consists of 200,000 to 250,000 distinct CDR3 sequences, roughly 7% of them appearing once. The same sample was also used in a study of yellow fever vaccine responses in identical twins.

This sequence originates from a woman aged 18 to 35 in good health. The sample taken for sequencing was memory (CD45RO+) T cells sorted from blood.

This CDR3 reads CASSPGGPLNYNEQFF. CDR3 coding DNA: TGTGCCAGCAGTCCCGGGGGGCCCTTGAACTACAATGAGCAGTTCTTC. The chain links TRBV28 to TRBJ2-1; possible D gene TRBD2, 7 bases. This CDR3 comprises 16 residues. V was shortened by 5 bases and J by 3 bases, with 17 bases between the two germline ends. Germline CDR1 MDHEN, CDR2 SYDVKM. The full variable domain, in which reference TRBV28 and TRBJ2-1 provide the parts outside the CDR3, is DVKVTQSSRYLVKRTGEKVFLECVQDMDHENMFWYRQDPGLGLRLIYFSYDVKMKEKGDIPEGYSVSREKKERFSLILESASTNQTSMYLCASSPGGPLNYNEQFFGPGTRLTVL.